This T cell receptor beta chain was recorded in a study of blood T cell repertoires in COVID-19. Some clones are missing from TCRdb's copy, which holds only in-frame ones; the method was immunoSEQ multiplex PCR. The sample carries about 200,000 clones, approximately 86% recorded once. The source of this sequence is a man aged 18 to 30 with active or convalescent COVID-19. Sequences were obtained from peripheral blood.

The CDR3 bases are TGTGCCAGCAGCCCACGGGACAGGGGCTTGGACCAGCCCCAGCATTTT. Protein product: CASSPRDRGLDQPQHF. The chain is built from TRBV28 and TRBJ1-5; 10 bases agree with TRBD1. CDR1 and CDR2 (germline): MDHEN, SYDVKM. This CDR3 comprises 16 residues. Trimming removed 6 bases from V and 7 bases from J; junction bases left unmatched: 12.